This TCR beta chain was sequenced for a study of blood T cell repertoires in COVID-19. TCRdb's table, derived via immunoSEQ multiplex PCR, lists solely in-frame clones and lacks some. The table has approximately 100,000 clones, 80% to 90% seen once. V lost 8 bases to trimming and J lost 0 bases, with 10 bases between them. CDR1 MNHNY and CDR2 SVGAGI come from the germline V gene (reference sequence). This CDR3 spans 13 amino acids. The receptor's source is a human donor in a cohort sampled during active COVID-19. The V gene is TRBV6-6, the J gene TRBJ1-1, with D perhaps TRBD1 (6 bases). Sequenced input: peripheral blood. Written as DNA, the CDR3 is TGTGCCAGCGCAGGACAGCTGAACACTGAAGCTTTCTTT. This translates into CASAGQLNTEAFF.